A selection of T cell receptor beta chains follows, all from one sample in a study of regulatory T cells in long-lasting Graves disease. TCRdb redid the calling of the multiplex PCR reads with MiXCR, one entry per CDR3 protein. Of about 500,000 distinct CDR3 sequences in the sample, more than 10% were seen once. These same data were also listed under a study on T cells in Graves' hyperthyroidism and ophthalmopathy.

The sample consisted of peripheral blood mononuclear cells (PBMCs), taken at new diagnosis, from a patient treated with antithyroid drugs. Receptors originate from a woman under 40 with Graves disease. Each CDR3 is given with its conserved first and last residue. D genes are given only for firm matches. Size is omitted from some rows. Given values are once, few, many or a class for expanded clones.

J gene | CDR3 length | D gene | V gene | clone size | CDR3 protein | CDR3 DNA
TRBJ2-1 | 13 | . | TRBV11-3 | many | CASSSYRAHEQFF | TGTGCCAGCAGCTCATACAGGGCCCATGAGCAGTTCTTC
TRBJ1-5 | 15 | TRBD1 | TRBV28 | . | CASSFGDRRNQPQHF | TGTGCCAGCAGTTTCGGGGACAGGAGAAATCAGCCCCAGCATTTT
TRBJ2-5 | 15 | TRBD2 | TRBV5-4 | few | CASSTRLAGRETQYF | TGTGCCAGCAGCACTCGACTAGCGGGACGGGAGACCCAGTACTTC
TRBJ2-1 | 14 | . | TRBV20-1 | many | CSARDYGPYNEQFF | TGCAGTGCTAGAGATTACGGCCCCTACAATGAGCAGTTCTTC
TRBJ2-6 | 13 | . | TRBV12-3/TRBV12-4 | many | CASSLEGANVLTF | TGTGCCAGCAGTTTAGAGGGGGCCAACGTCCTGACTTTC
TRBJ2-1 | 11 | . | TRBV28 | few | CASAGYNEQFF | TGTGCCAGCGCGGGTTACAATGAGCAGTTCTTC
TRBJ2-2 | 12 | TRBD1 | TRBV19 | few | CASRDRVGELFF | TGTGCCAGTAGGGACAGGGTCGGGGAGCTGTTTTTT
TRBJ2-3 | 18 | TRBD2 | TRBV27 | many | CASRKTSGRAMNRDTQYF | TGTGCCAGCAGGAAGACTAGCGGGAGGGCCATGAACAGGGATACGCAGTATTTT
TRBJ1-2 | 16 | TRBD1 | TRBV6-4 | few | CASSYAGTGGWNGYTF | TGTGCCAGCAGTTACGCCGGGACAGGGGGCTGGAATGGCTACACCTTC
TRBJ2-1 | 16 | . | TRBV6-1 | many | CASSTSDWAAHNEQFF | TGTGCCAGCAGTACTAGTGATTGGGCGGCCCACAATGAGCAGTTCTTC
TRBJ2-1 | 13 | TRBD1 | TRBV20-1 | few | CSARDRVPNEQFF | TGCAGTGCCCGGGACAGGGTTCCAAATGAGCAGTTCTTC
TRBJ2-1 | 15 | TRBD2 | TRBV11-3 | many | CASSLFGSGRYEQFF | TGTGCCAGCAGCTTATTTGGTAGCGGGAGGTATGAGCAGTTCTTC
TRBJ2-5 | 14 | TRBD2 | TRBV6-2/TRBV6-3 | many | CASSVREGRETQYF | TGTGCCAGCAGTGTCCGGGAGGGCCGGGAGACCCAGTACTTC